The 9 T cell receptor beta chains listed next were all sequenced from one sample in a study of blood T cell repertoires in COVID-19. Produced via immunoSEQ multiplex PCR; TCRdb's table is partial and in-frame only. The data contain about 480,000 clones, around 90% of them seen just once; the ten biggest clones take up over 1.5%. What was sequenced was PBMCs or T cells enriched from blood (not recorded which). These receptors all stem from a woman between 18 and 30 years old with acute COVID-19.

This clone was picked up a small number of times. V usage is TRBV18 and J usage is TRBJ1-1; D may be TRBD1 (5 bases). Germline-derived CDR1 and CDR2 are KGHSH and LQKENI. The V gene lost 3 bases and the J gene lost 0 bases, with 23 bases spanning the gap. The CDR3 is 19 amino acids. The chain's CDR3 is CASSPRSLDLGTVNTEAFF. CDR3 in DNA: TGTGCCAGCTCACCGAGGAGTTTGGATCTCGGGACTGTGAACACTGAAGCTTTCTTT.

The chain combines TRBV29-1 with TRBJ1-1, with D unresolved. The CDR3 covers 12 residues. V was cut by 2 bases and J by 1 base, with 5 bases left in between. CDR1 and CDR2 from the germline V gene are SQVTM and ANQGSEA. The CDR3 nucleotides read TGCAGCGTTGAATCGGGGAACACTGAAGCTTTCTTT. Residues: CSVESGNTEAFF.

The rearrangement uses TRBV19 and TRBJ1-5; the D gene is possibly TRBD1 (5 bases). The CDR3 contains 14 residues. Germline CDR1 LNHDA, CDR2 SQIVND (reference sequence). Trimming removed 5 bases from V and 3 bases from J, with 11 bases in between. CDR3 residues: CASSFDSFNQPQHF. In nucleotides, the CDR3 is TGTGCCAGTAGTTTCGACAGTTTCAATCAGCCCCAGCATTTT. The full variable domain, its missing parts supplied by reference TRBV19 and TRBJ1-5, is DGGITQSPKYLFRKEGQNVTLSCEQNLNHDAMYWYRQDPGQGLRLIYYSQIVNDFQKGDIAEGYSVSREKKESFPLTVTSAQKNPTAFYLCASSFDSFNQPQHFGDGTRLSIL.

CDR3 sequence: CASSQTGDTQYF. DNA for the CDR3: TGTGCCAGCAGCCAAACGGGGGATACGCAGTATTTT. This chain joins TRBV3-1 (or the pseudogene TRBV3-2) and TRBJ2-3, with D tentatively TRBD2 (5 bases). This CDR3 contains 12 residues. The V and J ends lost 2 bases and 6 bases respectively, with 6 bases between them. Germline loops: CDR1 LGHDT, CDR2 YNNKEL (reference sequence).

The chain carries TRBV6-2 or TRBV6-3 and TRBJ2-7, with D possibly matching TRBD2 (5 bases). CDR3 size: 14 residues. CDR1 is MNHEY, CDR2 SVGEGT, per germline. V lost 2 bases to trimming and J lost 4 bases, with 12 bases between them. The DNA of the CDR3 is TGTGCCAGCAGTTACCCAGGAGGTGTGTACGAGCAGTACTTC. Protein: CASSYPGGVYEQYF.

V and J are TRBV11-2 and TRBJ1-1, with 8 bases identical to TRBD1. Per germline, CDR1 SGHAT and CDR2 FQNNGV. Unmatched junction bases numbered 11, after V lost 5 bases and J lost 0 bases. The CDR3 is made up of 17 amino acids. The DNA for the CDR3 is TGTGCCAGCAGCCCGGGTGGGACAGGAGGGATGAACACTGAAGCTTTCTTT. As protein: CASSPGGTGGMNTEAFF.

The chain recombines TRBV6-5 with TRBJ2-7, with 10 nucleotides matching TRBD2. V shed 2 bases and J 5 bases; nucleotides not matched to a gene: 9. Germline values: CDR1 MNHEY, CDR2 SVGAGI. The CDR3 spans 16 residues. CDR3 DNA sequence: TGTGCCAGCAGTTACGCCACTAGCGGGATAATCAACGAGCAGTACTTC. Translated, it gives CASSYATSGIINEQYF.

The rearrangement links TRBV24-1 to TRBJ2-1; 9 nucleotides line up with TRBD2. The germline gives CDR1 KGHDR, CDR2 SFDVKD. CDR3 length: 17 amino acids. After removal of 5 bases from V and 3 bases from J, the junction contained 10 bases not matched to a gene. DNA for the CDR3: TGTGCCACCAGTGCCGACAATAGCGGGAGTATCTACAATGAGCAGTTCTTC. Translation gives CATSADNSGSIYNEQFF.

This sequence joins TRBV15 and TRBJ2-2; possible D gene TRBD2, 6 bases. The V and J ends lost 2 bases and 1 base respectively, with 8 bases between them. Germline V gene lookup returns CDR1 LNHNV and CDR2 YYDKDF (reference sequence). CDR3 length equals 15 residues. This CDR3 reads CATSRWGVNTGELFF. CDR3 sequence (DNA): TGTGCCACCAGCAGATGGGGGGTGAACACCGGGGAGCTGTTTTTT. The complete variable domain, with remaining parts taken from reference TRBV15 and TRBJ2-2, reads DAMVIQNPRYQVTQFGKPVTLSCSQTLNHNVMYWYQQKSSQAPKLLFHYYDKDFNNEADTPDNFQSRRPNTSFCFLDIRSPGLGDTAMYLCATSRWGVNTGELFFGEGSRLTVL.